These 3 T cell receptor beta chains were sequenced from one sample in a study of blood T cell repertoires in COVID-19. TCRdb's table, derived via immunoSEQ multiplex PCR, lists solely in-frame clones and lacks some. The profile shows 350,000 to 400,000 clones, around 87% of them singletons. The sample taken for sequencing was PBMCs or T cells enriched from blood (not recorded which). Every receptor here comes from a man between 18 and 35 years old who had recovered from COVID-19.

This chain links TRBV14 with TRBJ2-1; TRBD1 might be the D (6 bases). The CDR3 loop spans 19 amino acids. CDR1 and CDR2 from the germline V gene are SGHDN and FVKESK. Trimming shortened V by 2 bases and J by 10 bases, and 30 bases separated the two germline ends. Here the CDR3 DNA reads TGTGCCAGCAGCCAACCAAAAGACAGGCTCAGAGGATGGTTCGAGGAGCAGTTCTTC. It translates to CASSQPKDRLRGWFEEQFF.

The chain recombines TRBV3-1 (or the pseudogene TRBV3-2) with TRBJ2-3; D is possibly TRBD1 (6 bases). The V and J ends lost 4 bases and 4 bases respectively, with 12 bases between them. This CDR3 contains 14 residues. The germline V gene encodes CDR1 LGHDT and CDR2 YNNKEL (reference sequence). The CDR3 sequence: CASSRTEGADTQYF. The CDR3 nucleotides read TGTGCCAGCAGCCGTACCGAGGGGGCAGATACGCAGTATTTT.

This chain connects TRBV28 to TRBJ2-7; D remains ambiguous. The CDR3 extends over 12 amino acids. From germline, CDR1 is MDHEN and CDR2 SYDVKM. The V end lost 4 bases, the J end lost 1 base, and 5 bases lay between the germline ends. CDR3 residues: CASSYGSYEQYF. The CDR3 DNA sequence: TGTGCCAGCAGTTACGGGTCCTACGAGCAGTACTTC.